The clone carrying this T cell receptor (beta chain) is a singleton in its sample. This specimen belongs to a study of blood T cell repertoires in COVID-19. About the research overall: Researchers got acute and convalescent COVID-19 samples from the United States, Italy and Spain. PBMCs, B-cell-depleted T cells, or T cells were the source of the cDNA or gDNA that made up the material.

This CDR3 is 14 amino acids long. V shed 5 bases and J shed 10 bases, with 18 bases lying between them. Germline V CDR1 and CDR2: SGHTA, FQGNSA. Individuals aged roughly 18 to 95 years were recruited from roughly 23 US areas. Authors' methods: Estimation of nucleated cell counts relied on the amplification of reference gene primers. Clones were read by immunoSEQ multiplex PCR, and TCRdb kept only the in-frame ones, dropping some. V and J calls and clone size are copied from that table; D and trimming were computed from the DNA. The profile shows 400,000 or so clones, around 90% of them singletons. The receptor was isolated from a man aged 18 to 30 who had recovered from COVID-19. The chain uses TRBV7-2 and TRBJ2-1; D may be TRBD2 (6 bases). Specimen: PBMCs or T cells enriched from blood (not recorded which). The CDR3 DNA is TGTGCCAGCAGCCCCTTTCAACTAGCTGGGGAGCAGTTCTTC. Its protein is CASSPFQLAGEQFF.